This T cell receptor beta chain originates from a study of B cell selection in AIRE deficiency. Study conclusions and caveats: Healthy Tconv contained over 35% of shared healthy Treg sequences; only TCRbeta sequenced. About 30.6% of healthy-shared Treg sequences were found among patient Tconv cells. Of over 3,000 shared Treg TCRbeta sequences, 25% to 35% were healthy-donor-only and 7% to 9.5% patient-only.

Assay used: immunoSEQ multiplex PCR; TCRdb lists only in-frame clones, some missing. This table has 28,000 or so clones, roughly 90% appearing once. About this clone: What it binds is unknown.

Sorted regulatory T cells were CD4-positive, CD25-high and CD127-low or negative. Sequencing used CD4+CD25+ Tregs sorted from PBMCs. The origin of this receptor is a human donor in good health.

CDR3 region: CASSMGPYNEQFF. CDR3 DNA: TGTGCCAGCAGCATGGGCCCCTACAATGAGCAGTTCTTC. This chain connects TRBV7-2 to TRBJ2-1, with unresolved D. Germline assignment: CDR1 SGHTA and CDR2 FQGNSA. This CDR3 region has 13 residues. Trimming took 5 bases from V and 2 from J, leaving 7 bases between them. The variable domain in full, with the rest retrieved from reference TRBV7-2 and TRBJ2-1, is GAGVSQSPSNKVTEKGKDVELRCDPISGHTALYWYRQSLGQGLEFLIYFQGNSAPDKSGLPSDRFSAERTGGSVSTLTIQRTQQEDSAVYLCASSMGPYNEQFFGPGTRLTVL.